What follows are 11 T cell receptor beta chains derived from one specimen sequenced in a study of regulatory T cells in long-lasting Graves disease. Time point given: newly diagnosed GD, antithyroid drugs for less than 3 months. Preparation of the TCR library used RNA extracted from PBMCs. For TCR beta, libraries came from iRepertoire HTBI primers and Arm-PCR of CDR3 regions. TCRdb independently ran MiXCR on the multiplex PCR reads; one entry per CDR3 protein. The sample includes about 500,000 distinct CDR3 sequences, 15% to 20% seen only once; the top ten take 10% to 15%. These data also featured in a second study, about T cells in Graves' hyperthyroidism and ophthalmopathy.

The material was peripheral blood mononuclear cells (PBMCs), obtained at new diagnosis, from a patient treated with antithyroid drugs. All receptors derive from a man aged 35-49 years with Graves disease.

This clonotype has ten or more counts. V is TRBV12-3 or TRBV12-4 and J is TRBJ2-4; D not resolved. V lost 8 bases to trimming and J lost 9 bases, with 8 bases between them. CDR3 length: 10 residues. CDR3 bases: TGTGCCAGCCTTTTAACCATTCAGTACTTC. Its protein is CASLLTIQYF.

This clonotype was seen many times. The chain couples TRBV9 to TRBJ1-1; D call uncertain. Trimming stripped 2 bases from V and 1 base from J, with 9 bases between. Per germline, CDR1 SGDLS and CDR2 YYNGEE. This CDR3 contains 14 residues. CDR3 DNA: TGTGCCAGCAGCGTTCATTACAGGAACACTGAAGCTTTCTTT. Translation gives CASSVHYRNTEAFF.

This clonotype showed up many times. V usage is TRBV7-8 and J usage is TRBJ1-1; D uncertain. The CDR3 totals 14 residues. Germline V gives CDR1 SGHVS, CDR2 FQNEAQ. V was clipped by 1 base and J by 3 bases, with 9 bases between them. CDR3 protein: CASSLEGWDTEAFF. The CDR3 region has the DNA TGTGCCAGCAGCTTAGAGGGTTGGGACACTGAAGCTTTCTTT.

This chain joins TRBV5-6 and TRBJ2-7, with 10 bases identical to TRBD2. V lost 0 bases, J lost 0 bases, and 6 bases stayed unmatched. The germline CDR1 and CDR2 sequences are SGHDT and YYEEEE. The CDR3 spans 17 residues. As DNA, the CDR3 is TGTGCCAGCAGCTTGGTGACTAGCGGGCGAAGCTCCTACGAGCAGTACTTC. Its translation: CASSLVTSGRSSYEQYF.

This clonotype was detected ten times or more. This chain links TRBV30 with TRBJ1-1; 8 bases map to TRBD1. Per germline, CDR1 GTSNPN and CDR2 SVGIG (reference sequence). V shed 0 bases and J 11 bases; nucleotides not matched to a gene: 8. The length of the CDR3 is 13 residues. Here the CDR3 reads CAWSVLTGAFAFF. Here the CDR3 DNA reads TGTGCCTGGAGTGTCTTGACAGGGGCGTTTGCTTTCTTT.

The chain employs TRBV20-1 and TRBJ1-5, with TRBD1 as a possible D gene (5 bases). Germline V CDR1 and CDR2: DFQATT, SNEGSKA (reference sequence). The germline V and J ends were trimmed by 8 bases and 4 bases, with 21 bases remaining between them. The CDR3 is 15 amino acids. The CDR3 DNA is TGCAGTCCGTTGGCCCCTCGGGGGTCAAATCAGCCCCAGCATTTT. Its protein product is CSPLAPRGSNQPQHF.

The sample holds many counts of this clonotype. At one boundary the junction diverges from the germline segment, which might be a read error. The chain's CDR3 is CASSSYPGPMVALF. The CDR3 DNA reads TGCGCCAGCAGCTCTTATCCGGGACCCATGGTAGCTCTCTTT. V is TRBV5-1 and J is TRBJ1-1; weak D call: TRBD1 (5 bases). Germline V CDR1 and CDR2: SGHRS, YFSETQ. The CDR3 runs to 14 residues.

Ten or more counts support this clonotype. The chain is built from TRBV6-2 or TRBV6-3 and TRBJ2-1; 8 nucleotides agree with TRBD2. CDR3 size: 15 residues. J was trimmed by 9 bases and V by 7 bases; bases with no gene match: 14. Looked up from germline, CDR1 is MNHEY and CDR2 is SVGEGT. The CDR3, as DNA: TGTGCCAGCAAGAGGAAGGGACTAGGCTTTGCTGAGCAGTTCTTC. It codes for CASKRKGLGFAEQFF.

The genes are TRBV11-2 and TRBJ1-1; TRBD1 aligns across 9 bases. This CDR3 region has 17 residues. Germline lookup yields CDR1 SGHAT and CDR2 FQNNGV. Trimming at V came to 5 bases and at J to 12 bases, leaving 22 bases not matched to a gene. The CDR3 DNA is TGTGCCAGCAGCGCACAACTCCGGGACAGGGCTTACGGGATGCCTTTCTTT. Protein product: CASSAQLRDRAYGMPFF. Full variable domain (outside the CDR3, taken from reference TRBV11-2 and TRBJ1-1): EAGVAQSPRYKIIEKRQSVAFWCNPISGHATLYWYQQILGQGPKLLIQFQNNGVVDDSQLPKDRFSAERLKGVDSTLKIQPAKLEDSAVYLCASSAQLRDRAYGMPFFGQGTRLTVV.

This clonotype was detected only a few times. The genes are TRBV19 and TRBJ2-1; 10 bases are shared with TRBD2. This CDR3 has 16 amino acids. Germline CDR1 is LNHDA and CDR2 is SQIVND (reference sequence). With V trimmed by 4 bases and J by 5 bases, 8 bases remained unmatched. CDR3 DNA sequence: TGTGCCAGTAGTACGAAGCGGGAGGGCCGGAACAATGAGCAGTTCTTC. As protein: CASSTKREGRNNEQFF.

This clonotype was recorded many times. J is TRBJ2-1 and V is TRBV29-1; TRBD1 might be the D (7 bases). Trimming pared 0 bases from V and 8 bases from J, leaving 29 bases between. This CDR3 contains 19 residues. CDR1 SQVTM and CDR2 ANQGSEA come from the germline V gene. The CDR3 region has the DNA TGCAGCGTTGAAGATCGAGGGGGCGCGGCGGGGAGGTCTAACCATGAGCAGTTCTTC. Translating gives CSVEDRGGAAGRSNHEQFF.